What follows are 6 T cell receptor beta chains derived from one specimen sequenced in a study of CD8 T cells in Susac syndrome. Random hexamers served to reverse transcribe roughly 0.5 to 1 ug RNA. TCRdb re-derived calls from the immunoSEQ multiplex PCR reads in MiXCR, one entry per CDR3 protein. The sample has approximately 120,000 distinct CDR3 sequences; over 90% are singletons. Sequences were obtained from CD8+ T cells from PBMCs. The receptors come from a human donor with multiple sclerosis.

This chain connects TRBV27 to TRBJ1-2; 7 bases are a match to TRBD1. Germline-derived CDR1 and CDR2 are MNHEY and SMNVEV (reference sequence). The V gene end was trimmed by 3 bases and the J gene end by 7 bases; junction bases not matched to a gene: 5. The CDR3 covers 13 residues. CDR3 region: CASSLEGAGGYTF. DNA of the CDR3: TGTGCCAGCAGTTTGGAGGGGGCGGGTGGCTACACCTTC.

CDR3 bases: TGTGCCAGCAGTTACTCTCGAACTGAAGCTTTCTTT. Its translation is CASSYSRTEAFF. The rearrangement joins TRBV6-2 or TRBV6-3 to TRBJ1-1; D unclear. Trimming cost V 0 bases and J 5 bases, with 4 bases left between them. Per the germline V gene, CDR1 is MNHEY and CDR2 is SVGEGT. The length of the CDR3 is 12 residues.

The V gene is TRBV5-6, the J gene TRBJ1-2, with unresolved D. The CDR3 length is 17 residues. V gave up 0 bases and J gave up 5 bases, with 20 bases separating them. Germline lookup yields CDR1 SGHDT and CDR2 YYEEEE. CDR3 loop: CASSLGGQRETFYGYTF. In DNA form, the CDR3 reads TGTGCCAGCAGCTTGGGAGGTCAAAGGGAGACTTTTTATGGCTACACCTTC.

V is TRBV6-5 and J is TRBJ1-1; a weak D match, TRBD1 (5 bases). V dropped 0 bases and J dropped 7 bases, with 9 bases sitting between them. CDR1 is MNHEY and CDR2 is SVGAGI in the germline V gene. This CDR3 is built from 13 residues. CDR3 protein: CASSYSGGLEAFF. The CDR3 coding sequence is TGTGCCAGCAGTTACTCGGGGGGTCTTGAAGCTTTCTTT.

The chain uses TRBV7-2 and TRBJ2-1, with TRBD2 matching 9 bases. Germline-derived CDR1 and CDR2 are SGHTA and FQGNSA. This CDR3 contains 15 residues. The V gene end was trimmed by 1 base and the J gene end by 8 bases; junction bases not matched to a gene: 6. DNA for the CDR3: TGTGCCAGCAGCTTAGGCCTAGCGGGGCGGGATGAGCAGTTCTTC. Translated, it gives CASSLGLAGRDEQFF. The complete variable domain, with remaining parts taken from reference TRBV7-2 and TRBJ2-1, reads GAGVSQSPSNKVTEKGKDVELRCDPISGHTALYWYRQSLGQGLEFLIYFQGNSAPDKSGLPSDRFSAERTGGSVSTLTIQRTQQEDSAVYLCASSLGLAGRDEQFFGPGTRLTVL.

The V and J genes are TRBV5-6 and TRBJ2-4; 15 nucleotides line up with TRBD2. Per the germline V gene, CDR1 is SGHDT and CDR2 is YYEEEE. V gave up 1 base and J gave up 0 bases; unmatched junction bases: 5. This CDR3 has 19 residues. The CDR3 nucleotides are TGTGCCAGCAGCTTGCCGGGACTAGCGGGAGGCATAGCCAAAAACATTCAGTACTTC. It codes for CASSLPGLAGGIAKNIQYF. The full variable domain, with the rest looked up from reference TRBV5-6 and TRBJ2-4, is DAGVTQSPTHLIKTRGQQVTLRCSPKSGHDTVSWYQQALGQGPQFIFQYYEEEERQRGNFPDRFSGHQFPNYSSELNVNALLLGDSALYLCASSLPGLAGGIAKNIQYFGAGTRLSVL.